This is a list of T cell receptor beta chains from one sample in a study of CD8 T cells in ankylosing spondylitis. In TCRdb, the 5' RACE reads were re-called with MiXCR into one record per CDR3 protein. The table lists fewer than 250,000 distinct CDR3 sequences, more than 9% of them singletons. Input material: blood, either unsorted or a sorted T cell fraction (not recorded which). Every receptor here comes from a male donor with ankylosing spondylitis or in good health (not recorded which). Each CDR3 is given with its conserved first and last residue. The D gene is left open where the match is weak. Part of the rows lack a size; the others show once, few, many or a class for expanded clones.

V	D	size	J	DNA	CDR3
TRBV20-1	TRBD1	many	TRBJ2-5	TGCACGGGACAGGGGGGGCAAGAGACCCAGTACTTC	CTGQGGQETQYF
TRBV6-5	TRBD1	many	TRBJ2-3	TGTGCCAGCAGTTACAACAGGGGGGTCGGTAGCACAGATACGCAGTATTTT	CASSYNRGVGSTDTQYF
TRBV20-1	-	few	TRBJ1-5	TGCAGTGCTAGCGGATTAGGGGCATGGGGCAATCAGCCCCAGCATTTT	CSASGLGAWGNQPQHF
TRBV7-3	-	many	TRBJ2-2	TGTGCCAGCAGGAGAGGGGGAACCGGGGAGCTGTTTTTT	CASRRGGTGELFF
TRBV27	-	few	TRBJ2-1	TGTGCCAGCAGTCGATCGGAGGGAAGGCTCGGCCTGTTCTTC	CASSRSEGRLGLFF
TRBV24-1	-	many	TRBJ2-3	TGTGCCACCAGTGATTTGCGGGACGGGACAGATACGCAGTATTTT	CATSDLRDGTDTQYF
TRBV20-1	-	many	TRBJ2-5	TGCAGTGCACGGGACTTCCAGGTGGGGGGACAAGAGACCCAGTACTTC	CSARDFQVGGQETQYF
TRBV15	-	many	TRBJ2-5	TGTGCCACCAGCAGAACCGGGTACCTTCAAGAGACCCAGTACTTC	CATSRTGYLQETQYF
TRBV5-1	TRBD1	many	TRBJ2-4	TGCGCCAGCAACGTGGACAGGGAAGACATTCAGTACTTC	CASNVDREDIQYF
TRBV5-1	-	many	TRBJ2-1	TGCGCCAGCAGCGTCTTAGAGGGGGGCCCTCCATACAATGAGCAGTTCTTC	CASSVLEGGPPYNEQFF
TRBV3-1	-	-	TRBJ1-3	TGTGCCAGCAGCCAAGCCGGAAACACCATATATTTT	CASSQAGNTIYF
TRBV11-2	-	once	TRBJ2-2	TGTGCCAGCAGCTTAGTGCCGGCCCGGGAGCTGTTTTTT	CASSLVPARELFF
TRBV28	-	many	TRBJ2-4	TGTGCCACCCAGGGAAAAAACATTCAGTACTTC	CATQGKNIQYF
TRBV5-1	-	many	TRBJ1-5	TGCGCCAGCAGCTTGAAAGGGGAGGGCAATCAGCCCCAGCATTTT	CASSLKGEGNQPQHF
TRBV12-3/TRBV12-4	TRBD2	many	TRBJ2-5	TGTGCCAGCAGTTTACCCGCTAGCGGAATGTACCAAGAGACCCAGTACTTC	CASSLPASGMYQETQYF
TRBV5-1	-	many	TRBJ1-2	TGCGCCAGCAGCTTGGGAGTGGACCTCTATGGCTACACCTTC	CASSLGVDLYGYTF
TRBV12-3/TRBV12-4	TRBD1	-	TRBJ1-3	TGTGCCAGCAGTTTTCAGGGGGGTAATGGAAACACCATATATTTT	CASSFQGGNGNTIYF
TRBV3-2	-	many	TRBJ2-1	TGTGCCAGCAGCCAAGCTAGCGGGGGGACCTCCTACAATGAGCAGTTCTTC	CASSQASGGTSYNEQFF
TRBV12-3/TRBV12-4	-	many	TRBJ2-7	TGTGCCAGCAGCTATGGACCTTACGAGCAGTACTTC	CASSYGPYEQYF
TRBV5-1	-	many	TRBJ1-5	TGCGCCAGCAGCTTGGATGGGGTAGGCAATCAGCCCCAGCATTTT	CASSLDGVGNQPQHF
TRBV20-1	-	few	TRBJ2-2	TGCAGTGCCCGTTCATGGAGCAGTCCAGACACCGGGGAGCTGTTTTTT	CSARSWSSPDTGELFF
TRBV3-1	TRBD2	-	TRBJ2-7	TGTGCCAGCAGCGGCTTAGCGGGGGAGCACGAGCAGTACTTC	CASSGLAGEHEQYF
TRBV19	-	few	TRBJ2-2	TGTGCCAGTGGGCGGGGTGCCGGGGAGCTGTTTTTT	CASGRGAGELFF
TRBV20-1	TRBD2	many	TRBJ2-1	TGCAGTGCTAGAGATTTGCGGGGGGGATACAATGAGCAGTTCTTC	CSARDLRGGYNEQFF
TRBV7-2	-	few	TRBJ1-3	TGTGCCAGCAGCTTCCCGACCGAGAGTGGAAACACCATATATTTT	CASSFPTESGNTIYF
TRBV28	-	many	TRBJ1-2	TGTGCCAGCGCCCCCTCGGGTTATGGCTACACCTTC	CASAPSGYGYTF
TRBV4-2	TRBD2	-	TRBJ2-2	TGTGCCAGCAGACTCACTAGCGGGGGGGCCGACACCGGGGAGCTGTTTTTT	CASRLTSGGADTGELFF
TRBV9	-	many	TRBJ2-1	TGTGCCAGCAGCGTAGAGCCCTCAATACCTTACAATGAGCAGTTCTTC	CASSVEPSIPYNEQFF
TRBV20-1	TRBD2	few	TRBJ2-5	TGCAGTGCTAGACCTGGGACTAGCGGGGGACAAGAGACCCAGTACTTC	CSARPGTSGGQETQYF
TRBV12-3/TRBV12-4	TRBD2	-	TRBJ2-1	TGTGCCAGCAGTTTTCGTCGGGGGGGCGACAATGAGCAGTTCTTC	CASSFRRGGDNEQFF
TRBV5-1	-	many	TRBJ2-1	TGCGCCAGCAGCTTGGGTGCGGAGAACAATGAGCAGTTCTTC	CASSLGAENNEQFF
TRBV12-3/TRBV12-4	TRBD1	many	TRBJ2-3	TGTGCCAGCACCACCGGGACAGTCCCCACAGATACGCAGTATTTT	CASTTGTVPTDTQYF
TRBV20-1	TRBD1	many	TRBJ2-3	TGCAGTGCGTATCCGGGACAGGGGGAAGATACGCAGTATTTT	CSAYPGQGEDTQYF
TRBV28	TRBD2	few	TRBJ2-7	TGTGCCAGCAGTTTGGGAGGGGCGCGAGGCTACGAGCAGTACTTC	CASSLGGARGYEQYF
TRBV12-3/TRBV12-4	-	few	TRBJ2-1	TGTGCCAGCAGCCCGACGGTAAATGAGCAGTTCTTC	CASSPTVNEQFF
TRBV7-8	TRBD2	-	TRBJ2-3	TGTGCCAGCAGCATAAGCGGGGGACGTTCAGATACGCAGTATTTT	CASSISGGRSDTQYF
TRBV24-1	-	-	TRBJ2-7	TGTGCCACCCCGGTCTTCAGGCAGCCCGAAACCTACGAGCAGTACTTC	CATPVFRQPETYEQYF
TRBV7-9	-	many	TRBJ1-5	TGTGCCAGCAGCCCGACACAGTATAGCAATCAGCCCCAGCATTTT	CASSPTQYSNQPQHF
TRBV28	-	-	TRBJ1-1	TGTGCCGGCAGTCCCCGCGGGGGGACCACCACTGAAGCTTTCTTT	CAGSPRGGTTTEAFF
TRBV19	TRBD1	many	TRBJ2-1	TGTGCCAGTAGTACCCCAGGGGGTTACAATGAGCAGTTCTTC	CASSTPGGYNEQFF
TRBV12-3/TRBV12-4	-	-	TRBJ1-2	TGTGCCGACGAGTTGACACCTTCCTATGGCTACACCTTC	CADELTPSYGYTF
TRBV5-1	-	few	TRBJ2-3	TGCGCCAGCAGCCCACGGACAGACACAGATACGCAGTATTTT	CASSPRTDTDTQYF
TRBV28	-	many	TRBJ2-7	TGTGCCAGCAGAGACACATTGGGGCCTGGGTACGAGCAGTACTTC	CASRDTLGPGYEQYF
TRBV20-1	-	many	TRBJ1-4	TGCAGTGCTACCAGGGACGGCCGAAATGAAAAACTGTTTTTT	CSATRDGRNEKLFF
TRBV5-6	-	-	TRBJ2-5	TGTGCCAGCAGCTTGGTCGTAGGGTTTGCAGGTCAAGAGACCCAGTCCTTC	CASSLVVGFAGQETQSF
TRBV7-7	-	many	TRBJ2-5	TGTGCTAGCAGCCCAAGCACAGTCGGGGAGACCCAGTACTTC	CASSPSTVGETQYF
TRBV7-2	-	-	TRBJ2-7	TGTGCCAGCAGCTTACTCTCAGGGCAGATCCACGAGCAGTACTTC	CASSLLSGQIHEQYF
TRBV20-1	-	-	TRBJ1-4	TGCAGTGCTAGGGAGGGGCTGGAGGAAAAACTGTTTTTT	CSAREGLEEKLFF
TRBV19	-	-	TRBJ1-5	TGTGCCAGTAGTGGATGGGGTACCGGCAATCAGCCCCAGCATTTT	CASSGWGTGNQPQHF
TRBV28	-	few	TRBJ1-2	TGTGCCAGCGGGCAGGGTTTTGGCTACACCTTC	CASGQGFGYTF
TRBV20-1	TRBD1	few	TRBJ1-2	TGCAGTGTGGGACAGGGCCTGTTGGGTGGCTACACCTTC	CSVGQGLLGGYTF
TRBV7-9	-	-	TRBJ1-2	TGTGCCAGCAGCAGGGCAGATCTCTATGGCGACACCTTC	CASSRADLYGDTF
TRBV12-3/TRBV12-4	TRBD2	many	TRBJ2-1	TGTGCCAGCGGTACTAGCGGGGGGTTGGATGAGCAGTTCTTC	CASGTSGGLDEQFF